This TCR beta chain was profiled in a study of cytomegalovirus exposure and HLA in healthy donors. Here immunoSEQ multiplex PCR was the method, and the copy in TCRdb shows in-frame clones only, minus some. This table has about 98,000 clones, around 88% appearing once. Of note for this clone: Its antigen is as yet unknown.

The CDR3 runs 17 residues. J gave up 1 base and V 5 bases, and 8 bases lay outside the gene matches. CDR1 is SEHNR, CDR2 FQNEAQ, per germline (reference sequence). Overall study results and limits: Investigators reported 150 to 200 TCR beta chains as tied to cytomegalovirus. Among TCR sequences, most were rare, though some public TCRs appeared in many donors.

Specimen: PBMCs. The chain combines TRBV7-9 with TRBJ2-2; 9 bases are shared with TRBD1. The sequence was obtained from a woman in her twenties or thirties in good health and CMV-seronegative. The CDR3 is CASSRIGGQGNTGELFF. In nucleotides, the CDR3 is TGTGCCAGCAGCCGCATAGGGGGACAGGGGAACACCGGGGAGCTGTTTTTT.